These 8 T cell receptor beta chains were sequenced from one sample in a study of blood T cell repertoires in COVID-19. Method: immunoSEQ multiplex PCR; TCRdb's copy keeps in-frame clones and lacks some. The repertoire holds 140,000 or so clones, with about nine tenths as singletons. The sequencing sample was made of peripheral blood. These receptors all come from a human donor in a cohort sampled during active COVID-19.

This clone was recorded only once. The chain uses TRBV27 and TRBJ2-7, with 9 bases aligning to TRBD1. Germline V lookup: CDR1 MNHEY, CDR2 SMNVEV (reference sequence). V lost 5 bases, J lost 2 bases, and 7 bases stayed unmatched. The CDR3 runs to 15 residues. The CDR3 DNA follows: TGTGCCAGCAGTCCCGAGGGACAGGGCGCCTACGAGCAGTACTTC. Its protein product is CASSPEGQGAYEQYF.

The chain combines TRBV9 with TRBJ1-3; TRBD1 agrees at 9 bases. Trimming at V came to 7 bases and at J to 4 bases, leaving 6 bases not matched to a gene. This CDR3 contains 14 residues. Germline CDR1 reads SGDLS; CDR2 reads YYNGEE. Here the CDR3 DNA reads TGTGCCAGCTCTCCGGGACAGGGAGGAAACACCATATATTTT. Translating it yields CASSPGQGGNTIYF.

The genes are TRBV5-6 and TRBJ1-2, with D perhaps matching TRBD1 (5 bases). V lost 4 bases and J 4 bases, leaving 23 bases between the germline ends. Germline V gene data show CDR1 as SGHDT and CDR2 as YYEEEE. The CDR3 covers 17 residues. CDR3 sequence reads: CASSQRAGDPPRYGYTF. DNA for the CDR3: TGTGCCAGCAGCCAACGCGCGGGGGACCCGCCGCGCTATGGCTACACCTTC.

The chain employs TRBV19 and TRBJ2-1, with unresolved D. V was cut by 5 bases and J by 9 bases, with 11 bases left in between. The CDR3 extends over 12 amino acids. Germline assignment: CDR1 LNHDA and CDR2 SQIVND (reference sequence). As DNA, the CDR3 is TGTGCCAGTAGTCAGCAGGTCGGTGAGCAGTTCTTC. Encoded protein: CASSQQVGEQFF.

The CDR3 DNA is TGTGCCACCAGCAGAGGCAGGGCCGCTCAGCCCCAGCATTTT. Its translation is CATSRGRAAQPQHF. This sequence joins TRBV15 and TRBJ1-5; a possible D gene is TRBD1 (5 bases). The CDR3 contains 14 residues. Deletions cut 1 base from V and 6 bases from J, with 10 bases between. Germline CDR1 LNHNV, CDR2 YYDKDF (reference sequence).

This clone was detected only once. The chain recombines TRBV10-3 with TRBJ1-2; D may be TRBD1 (6 bases). The CDR3 length is 13 residues. V was trimmed by 3 bases and J by 8 bases, leaving 13 bases between them. CDR1 and CDR2 from the germline V gene are ENHRY and SYGVKD. The CDR3 bases are TGTGCCATCAGTGATTTGGGGGCGGAGGGCTACACCTTC. It specifies CAISDLGAEGYTF.

The chain joins TRBV14 to TRBJ2-7, with D possibly being TRBD2 (5 bases). Trimming removed 1 base at V and 2 bases at J, with 6 bases between. Germline loops: CDR1 SGHDN, CDR2 FVKESK. This CDR3 has 13 residues. CDR3 bases: TGTGCCAGCAGCCAAGCGGGGACCTACGAGCAGTACTTC. This translates into CASSQAGTYEQYF.

The rearrangement uses TRBV19 and TRBJ2-1, with 15 nucleotides matching TRBD2. Germline loops: CDR1 LNHDA, CDR2 SQIVND (reference sequence). This CDR3 region has 13 residues. Trimming at V came to 9 bases and at J to 10 bases, leaving 4 bases not matched to a gene. CDR3 protein: CASSGTSGGEQFF. CDR3 sequence (DNA): TGTGCCAGCTCCGGGACTAGCGGGGGGGAGCAGTTCTTC.